The entry below gives a single T cell receptor (beta chain) sequence along with its context. Antigen specificity is unknown. The CDR3 spans 13 residues. Germline V CDR1 and CDR2: MDHEN, SYDVKM. The germline V and J ends were trimmed by 6 bases and 8 bases, with 14 bases remaining between them. TCRdb re-called the RT-PCR reads with MiXCR, one entry per CDR3 protein. This sample has 500,000 or so distinct CDR3 sequences, with about 15% found just once. These data come from a study of response to subunit inactivated influenza vaccine. Study-wide findings and caveats: Each seasonal flu vaccination may recruit only limited new T cells, authors suggested.

The V and J genes are TRBV28 and TRBJ1-5; unclear D gene. Sequencing used CD4+ T cells sorted from PBMCs, obtained around 25 months after vaccination. The sequence was collected from a man between 50 and 70 years old who received an inactivated influenza vaccine. The CDR3 loop reads CASRHDQREPQHF. In nucleotides, the CDR3 is TGTGCCAGCAGACACGACCAGCGTGAGCCCCAGCATTTT.